The sequence of this T cell receptor (beta chain) was determined in a study of cytomegalovirus exposure and HLA in healthy donors. Amplification used 60 Vbeta primers and 13 Jbeta primers. This table comes from immunoSEQ multiplex PCR, and its TCRdb copy is limited to in-frame clones, with some not included. The sample lists under 200,000 clones, roughly 70% occurring once. J lost 8 bases, V lost 6 bases, and 12 bases had no gene match. Germline V gene lookup returns CDR1 GTSNPN and CDR2 SVGIG (reference sequence). The CDR3 has 13 residues. Sequenced sample: PBMCs. This clonotype was sampled from a woman younger than 45 in good health and CMV-seronegative. The rearrangement links TRBV30 to TRBJ1-2, with 7 bases lining up with TRBD1. CDR3 nucleotides: TGTGCCTGTCAACCCAGGGGGTTGGACGGCTACACCTTC. Protein: CACQPRGLDGYTF.